This TCR beta chain was recovered during a study of control samples from healthy donors and cancer patients. Germline CDR1 reads LGHDT; CDR2 reads YNNKEL (reference sequence). Unmatched junction bases numbered 3, after V lost 2 bases and J lost 7 bases. The CDR3 totals 15 residues. Clones were sequenced by immunoSEQ multiplex PCR, and TCRdb holds only the in-frame ones, with some missing. The table shows roughly 86,000 clones, with approximately 90% occurring only once. Source material: blood. The chain employs TRBV3-1 (or the pseudogene TRBV3-2) and TRBJ2-1, with 12 bases lining up with TRBD2. This receptor was obtained from a woman aged 18-30 years in good health. The CDR3 nucleotides read TGTGCCAGCAGCCAACAACTAGCGGGGGGTAATGAGCAGTTCTTC. As protein: CASSQQLAGGNEQFF.